The present entry profiles one T cell receptor (beta chain) with its context. This record belongs to a study of T cells in Graves' hyperthyroidism and ophthalmopathy. What was amplified from RNA transcripts were TCR beta CDR3 regions. RT-PCR in the first round (using the HTBI primer set) targeted the TCR CDR3. MiXCR was run by TCRdb on the multiplex PCR reads, yielding one entry per CDR3 protein. The data show roughly 100,000 distinct CDR3 sequences, 40% to 50% seen once. V trimming: 1 base; J trimming: 6 bases; junction bases outside the gene matches: 5. The CDR3 extends over 15 amino acids. The germline V gene encodes CDR1 SGHRS and CDR2 YFSETQ.

The chain carries TRBV5-1 and TRBJ2-7, with 12 bases aligning to TRBD2. Sample: blood. This TCR was recovered from a middle-aged man with Graves' hyperthyroidism. The CDR3 reads CASSLNGLAGTEQYF. Written as DNA, the CDR3 is TGCGCCAGCAGCTTGAATGGACTAGCGGGGACCGAGCAGTACTTC.